The 6 T cell receptor beta chains reported below all come from one sample, sequenced in a study of CD8 T cells in ankylosing spondylitis. TCRdb passed the 5' RACE reads through MiXCR, listing each CDR3 protein once. The sample holds approximately 290,000 distinct CDR3 sequences; more than 20% are singletons and the top ten take 3.5%. Sequencing was performed on blood, either unsorted or a sorted T cell fraction (not recorded which). Source of these receptors: a female donor with ankylosing spondylitis or in good health (not recorded which).

The rearrangement joins TRBV7-6 to TRBJ2-7, with 8 bases identical to TRBD2. V shed 1 base and J 4 bases; nucleotides not matched to a gene: 6. Germline V gene lookup returns CDR1 SGHVS and CDR2 FNYEAQ. CDR3 length: 15 residues. The CDR3 nucleotides are TGTGCCAGCAGCTTAGATCGAGCGGGAGTTTACGAGCAGTACTTC. It codes for CASSLDRAGVYEQYF.

In its sample, this clonotype was seen a few times. DNA of the CDR3: TGCAGTGCTAGACCGAACTGGGCTAGCGGCAATGAGCAGTTCTTC. Translation gives CSARPNWASGNEQFF. V is TRBV20-1 and J is TRBJ2-1; TRBD2 aligns across 7 bases. J gave up 6 bases and V 2 bases, and 10 bases lay outside the gene matches. Germline V gene lookup returns CDR1 DFQATT and CDR2 SNEGSKA (reference sequence). The CDR3 loop spans 15 amino acids.

The J gene is TRBJ2-1, the V gene TRBV10-3, with 13 bases lining up with TRBD2. Germline-derived CDR1 and CDR2 are ENHRY and SYGVKD. The junction had 10 bases not matched to a gene; V was cut back by 7 bases and J by 10 bases. This CDR3 has 15 residues. This chain's CDR3 is CAITPGLAGPGEQFF. The CDR3 DNA reads TGTGCCATCACCCCGGGACTAGCGGGGCCAGGGGAGCAGTTCTTC.

V is TRBV2 and J is TRBJ2-7; D remains unclear. V was cut by 4 bases and J by 4 bases, with 8 bases left in between. Germline CDR1 SNHLY, CDR2 FYNNEI. This CDR3 is built from 12 residues. The CDR3 bases are TGTGCCAGCAGTGGGATCCGGTACGAGCAGTACTTC. It specifies CASSGIRYEQYF. Full variable domain (rest looked up from reference TRBV2 and TRBJ2-7): EPEVTQTPSHQVTQMGQEVILRCVPISNHLYFYWYRQILGQKVEFLVSFYNNEISEKSEIFDDQFSVERPDGSNFTLKIRSTKLEDSAMYFCASSGIRYEQYFGPGTRLTVT.

The chain couples TRBV27 to TRBJ2-1; D call uncertain. Between the trimmed V and J ends, which lost 7 bases and 6 bases, there was a span of 16 bases. The germline V gene encodes CDR1 MNHEY and CDR2 SMNVEV (reference sequence). The CDR3 spans 14 residues. In DNA, the CDR3 is TGTGCCAGCACCGATAGTGGGGTTATCAATGAGCAGTTCTTC. Protein product: CASTDSGVINEQFF.

The V and J genes are TRBV30 and TRBJ1-4, with a tentative D call TRBD1 (5 bases). V was cut by 6 bases and J by 6 bases, with 14 bases left in between. Germline V gene data show CDR1 as GTSNPN and CDR2 as SVGIG (reference sequence). CDR3 length: 13 amino acids. The CDR3 sequence: CACQRGNDEKLFF. Here the CDR3 DNA reads TGTGCCTGCCAGCGGGGGAACGATGAAAAACTGTTTTTT.